The clone carrying this T cell receptor beta chain was recorded only once. Antigen unknown. PCR was performed using 60 Vbeta and 13 Jbeta primers. This table comes from immunoSEQ multiplex PCR, and its TCRdb copy is limited to in-frame clones, with some not included. The data contain fewer than 200,000 clones, 70% to 90% of them singletons. This entry belongs to a study of cytomegalovirus exposure and HLA in healthy donors. Overall study context: Earlier, some 200 million T cells were analyzed, and 117 million unique TCR beta sequences were found among them. Findings and limits, study-wide: Reportedly, fewer N-insertions than the approximately 680-donor mean appeared in an Asian-associated ancestry cluster in a later analysis. Serostatus for CMV was the only available immune exposure information.

The CDR3 runs to 18 residues. CDR1 and CDR2 from the germline V gene are SGHDN and FVKESK. Deletions cut 0 bases from V and 5 bases from J, with 23 bases between. The TCR originated in a woman between 25 and 40 years old in good health and CMV-seronegative. Sequenced input: PBMCs. The V call is TRBV14, the J call TRBJ2-7; possible D gene TRBD1, 5 bases. The CDR3 loop is CASSQDKRGSSLRNEQYF. CDR3 DNA: TGTGCCAGCAGCCAAGATAAAAGGGGCAGTTCCCTTAGGAACGAGCAGTACTTC.